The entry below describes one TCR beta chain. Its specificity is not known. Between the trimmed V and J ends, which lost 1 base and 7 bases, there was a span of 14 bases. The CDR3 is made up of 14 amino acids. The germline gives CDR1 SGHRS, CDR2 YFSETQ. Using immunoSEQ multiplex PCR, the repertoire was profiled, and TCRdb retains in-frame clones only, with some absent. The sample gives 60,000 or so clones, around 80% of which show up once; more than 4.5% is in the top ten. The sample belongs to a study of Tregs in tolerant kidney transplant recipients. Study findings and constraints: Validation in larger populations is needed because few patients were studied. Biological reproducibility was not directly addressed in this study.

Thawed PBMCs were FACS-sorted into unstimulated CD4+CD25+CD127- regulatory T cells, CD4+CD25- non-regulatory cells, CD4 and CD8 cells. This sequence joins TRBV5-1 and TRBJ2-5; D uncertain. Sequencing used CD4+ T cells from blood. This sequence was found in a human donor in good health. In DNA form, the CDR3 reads TGCGCCAGCAGCTTGAGCACAGATCTAGGGACCCAGTACTTC. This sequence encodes CASSLSTDLGTQYF.